This T cell receptor (beta chain) was recorded in a study of cytomegalovirus exposure and HLA in healthy donors. Study-level points and caveats: A few CMV-associated chains proved CMV antigen-specific in vitro. Earlier results showed most TCR beta V segments being productive about 87% or about 30% of the time. Near-uniform donor sequencing depth was presumed by presence/absence analyses.

There are 15 residues in the CDR3. Germline-derived CDR1 and CDR2 are SGHNT and YENEEA. The ends were cut back, 4 bases at V and 5 bases at J, with 17 bases in the middle. Both 60 Vbeta primers and 13 Jbeta primers went into the PCR. Using immunoSEQ multiplex PCR, the repertoire was profiled, and TCRdb retains in-frame clones only, with some absent. The sample has roughly 110,000 clones, around three quarters seen once; the top ten hold under 5%. This clone was seen only a few times. Its target is unknown. The origin of this receptor is a male donor in good health and CMV-seronegative. Sequenced input: PBMCs. The gene calls are TRBV11-3 and TRBJ2-5, with D possibly being TRBD2 (6 bases). CDR3 nucleotide sequence: TGTGCCAGCAGCTCAGCCCCCGGAGGGCGGGAGACCCAGTACTTC. Protein product: CASSSAPGGRETQYF. Full variable domain (rest looked up from reference TRBV11-3 and TRBJ2-5): EAGVVQSPRYKIIEKKQPVAFWCNPISGHNTLYWYLQNLGQGPELLIRYENEEAVDDSQLPKDRFSAERLKGVDSTLKIQPAELGDSAVYLCASSSAPGGRETQYFGPGTRLLVL.